Below are 5 T cell receptor beta chains sequenced from a single sample in a study of PD-L1 blockade in urothelial cancer. Time point defined: pretreatment peripheral blood. The protocol was immunoSEQ multiplex PCR, while the TCRdb copy is restricted to in-frame clones and leaves out a portion. In the table there are tens of thousands of clones, almost 90% of which are singletons. Sequencing used PBMCs, obtained around atezolizumab (anti-PD-L1) treatment. These receptors all come from a man aged 60 to 69 with urothelial cancer.

The V call is TRBV7-9, the J call TRBJ1-1; TRBD1 is a possible D gene (5 bases). Trimming left V 4 bases short and J 8 bases short, with 14 bases between. The CDR3 is 13 residues long. From germline, CDR1 is SEHNR and CDR2 FQNEAQ (reference sequence). The CDR3 loop is CASSSLARGEAFF. The CDR3, as DNA: TGTGCCAGCAGCTCCCTAGCGCGGGGGGAAGCTTTCTTT.

The J gene is TRBJ2-3, the V gene TRBV7-2; 8 bases fit TRBD2. The CDR3 contains 14 residues. Germline assignment: CDR1 SGHTA and CDR2 FQGNSA. J was trimmed by 5 bases and V by 5 bases; bases with no gene match: 6. The CDR3 here is CASSPGTRGDTQYF. DNA of the CDR3: TGTGCCAGCAGCCCCGGGACTAGAGGAGATACGCAGTATTTT.

The chain uses TRBV2 and TRBJ2-7, with TRBD2 as a possible D gene (6 bases). CDR1 and CDR2 (germline): SNHLY, FYNNEI. V gave up 6 bases and J gave up 2 bases, with 17 bases separating them. The CDR3 contains 15 residues. DNA for the CDR3: TGTGCCAGCAGGGAGGGGAATTCGCCTACCTACGAGCAGTACTTC. Translating gives CASREGNSPTYEQYF.

This clone was seen just once. This chain links TRBV21-1 with TRBJ1-3; the table calls TRBD1, which could not be checked here. TRBV21-1 is a listed pseudogene. The CDR3 consists of 17 residues. CDR3 nucleotides: TGTGCCAGCAGCAACCCGTCGACAGGGCTTCGTGGAAACACCATATATTTT. Protein sequence: CASSNPSTGLRGNTIYF.

This clone was observed a single time. V and J are TRBV18 and TRBJ2-3, with D perhaps TRBD2 (6 bases). Trimming left V 5 bases short and J 6 bases short, with 18 bases between. The CDR3 runs to 15 residues. In germline, CDR1 is KGHSH, CDR2 LQKENI. CDR3 loop: CASSSLLSSGDTQYF. Written as DNA, the CDR3 is TGTGCCAGCTCATCACTTTTAAGTAGCGGCGATACGCAGTATTTT.